The 5 T cell receptor beta chains reported below all come from one sample, sequenced in a study of OX40 agonist ivuxolimab in advanced cancers. TCRdb keeps only in-frame clones here, not all; method: immunoSEQ multiplex PCR. The table has tens of thousands of clones, around 90% seen once. Here the sequenced sample was CD4+ or CD8+ T cells sorted from blood, taken in a trial of the OX40 agonist ivuxolimab. The receptors shown here come from an adult with an advanced solid tumor such as melanoma, head and neck, liver or kidney cancer.

This clone was seen only a few times. The chain uses TRBV7-2 and TRBJ1-1; a weak D match, TRBD1 (6 bases). Trimming shortened V by 5 bases and J by 0 bases, and 10 bases separated the two germline ends. This CDR3 spans 14 amino acids. Looked up from germline, CDR1 is SGHTA and CDR2 is FQGNSA. DNA of the CDR3: TGTGCCAGCAGCCGACAGGACCTGAACACTGAAGCTTTCTTT. Amino acids: CASSRQDLNTEAFF.

This rearrangement joins TRBV18 to TRBJ2-1; 8 bases fit TRBD2. Germline V gene data show CDR1 as KGHSH and CDR2 as LQKENI. CDR3 size: 17 residues. With 0 bases clipped from V and 4 bases from J, the junction kept 8 bases outside the gene matches. In nucleotides, the CDR3 is TGTGCCAGCTCACCACCGGGCATCGGCGGGAGGTACAATGAGCAGTTCTTC. It translates to CASSPPGIGGRYNEQFF.

The CDR3 region is CASSQGFGGPGNTEAFF. The CDR3 nucleotides read TGTGCCAGCAGCCAAGGCTTTGGCGGACCTGGGAACACTGAAGCTTTCTTT. This rearrangement joins TRBV4-2 to TRBJ1-1; D gene unclear. V lost 1 base and J 1 base, leaving 16 bases between the germline ends. CDR1 is LGHNA and CDR2 is YNFKEQ in the germline V gene. The CDR3 is 17 amino acids.

The rearrangement uses TRBV30 and TRBJ1-4; 11 positions agree with TRBD1. The CDR3 has 16 residues. Germline CDR1 GTSNPN, CDR2 SVGIG (reference sequence). With V trimmed by 0 bases and J by 6 bases, 6 bases remained unmatched. The CDR3, as DNA: TGTGCCTGGAGTGTGGCCCGGGACAGGGGGTATGAAAAACTGTTTTTT. Protein: CAWSVARDRGYEKLFF.

The V gene is TRBV2, the J gene TRBJ2-7; 7 bases align to TRBD2. V lost 1 base and J lost 3; bases outside the gene matches: 6. This CDR3 is built from 15 residues. Germline-derived CDR1 and CDR2 are SNHLY and FYNNEI. CDR3 DNA sequence: TGTGCCAGCAGTGAAGGAAAGGGGAGGGTCTACGAGCAGTACTTC. Its translation is CASSEGKGRVYEQYF.